Each of the 24 T cell receptor beta chains below was sequenced from the same sample in a study of T-cell memory formation after mild COVID-19. One entry per CDR3 protein, called by TCRdb with MiXCR from the 5' RACE reads. The data show about 360,000 distinct CDR3 sequences, about an eighth seen once. Sequenced material: PBMCs or a T cell subset sorted from them (not recorded which). These receptors were collected from a man between 18 and 29 years old who had mild COVID-19 (a few samples of this study predate the infection). Cell type and time point are not known.

Only a few counts were recorded for this clonotype. This rearrangement joins TRBV5-6 to TRBJ2-3; no clear D gene. V was pared by 5 bases and J by 6 bases, with 7 bases between. Germline assignment: CDR1 SGHDT and CDR2 YYEEEE. This CDR3 spans 11 amino acids. CDR3 sequence: CASSSVDTQYF. The DNA for the CDR3 is TGTGCCAGCAGTTCCGTGGATACGCAGTATTTT.

This clonotype has ten or more counts. V gene TRBV7-2 combines with J gene TRBJ2-4, with a tentative D call TRBD1 (5 bases). Trimming left V 6 bases short and J 3 bases short, with 15 bases between. This CDR3 comprises 15 residues. In germline, CDR1 is SGHTA, CDR2 FQGNSA. The CDR3 is CASSAQTGFKNIQYF. The CDR3 coding sequence is TGTGCCAGCAGTGCTCAAACAGGCTTCAAAAACATTCAGTACTTC.

The table lists this clonotype with a few counts. The chain couples TRBV3-1 to TRBJ1-1; D gene unclear. CDR1 and CDR2 from the germline V gene are LGHDT and YNNKEL (reference sequence). CDR3 length: 14 residues. The ends were cut back, 4 bases at V and 4 bases at J, with 13 bases in the middle. CDR3 nucleotides: TGTGCCAGCAGCCCCCTCGGGGTAGGCACTGAAGCTTTCTTT. Translation gives CASSPLGVGTEAFF.

The genes are TRBV7-2 and TRBJ1-6, with D tentatively TRBD1 (5 bases). There are 16 residues in the CDR3. Trimming took 3 bases from V and 5 from J, leaving 14 bases between them. Germline values: CDR1 SGHTA, CDR2 FQGNSA. CDR3 sequence: CASSFWQGADNSPLHF. In DNA, the CDR3 is TGTGCCAGCAGCTTTTGGCAGGGCGCTGATAATTCACCCCTCCACTTT.

This clonotype came up many times. The rearrangement joins TRBV7-3 to TRBJ2-1; 9 bases match TRBD2. The CDR3 spans 13 residues. The germline V gene has CDR1 SGHTA and CDR2 FQGTGA. Unmatched junction bases numbered 11, after V lost 5 bases and J lost 15 bases. The CDR3 DNA is TGTGCCAGCAGCGGCACCACTAGCGGGCGCCCGTTCTTC. Its protein is CASSGTTSGRPFF.

This clonotype was seen more than once but under ten times. The chain joins TRBV5-6 to TRBJ2-2; no definite D call. The germline gives CDR1 SGHDT, CDR2 YYEEEE. The V gene lost 1 base and the J gene lost 3 bases, with 7 bases spanning the gap. The CDR3 length is 14 residues. The CDR3 loop reads CASSLRRHTGELFF. CDR3 in DNA: TGTGCCAGCAGCTTGCGGCGACACACCGGGGAGCTGTTTTTT. Looking up the rest from reference TRBV5-6 and TRBJ2-2 gives the full variable domain: DAGVTQSPTHLIKTRGQQVTLRCSPKSGHDTVSWYQQALGQGPQFIFQYYEEEERQRGNFPDRFSGHQFPNYSSELNVNALLLGDSALYLCASSLRRHTGELFFGEGSRLTVL.

The chain carries TRBV7-2 and TRBJ2-3; 10 bases line up with TRBD2. CDR3 length: 15 residues. Germline V gene data show CDR1 as SGHTA and CDR2 as FQGNSA. After removal of 3 bases from V and 4 bases from J, the junction contained 4 bases not matched to a gene. The CDR3 reads CASSFSSGGPDTQYF. The CDR3 DNA is TGTGCCAGCAGCTTCTCTAGCGGGGGCCCAGATACGCAGTATTTT.

The genes are TRBV9 and TRBJ2-1; TRBD2 agrees at 12 bases. From germline, CDR1 is SGDLS and CDR2 YYNGEE. V shed 4 bases, J shed 0 bases, and the junction held 2 bases outside the gene matches. The CDR3 sequence is 16 residues long. CDR3 amino acids: CASSTLAGGSYNEQFF. CDR3 nucleotides: TGTGCCAGCAGCACACTAGCGGGGGGCTCCTACAATGAGCAGTTCTTC.

This clonotype turned up a few times. The chain couples TRBV7-9 to TRBJ1-2, with D maybe TRBD1 (6 bases). CDR1 and CDR2 (germline): SEHNR, FQNEAQ (reference sequence). The CDR3 length is 14 residues. V gave up 0 bases and J gave up 6 bases, with 11 bases separating them. Here the CDR3 reads CASSLARGNDGYTF. The CDR3 DNA sequence: TGTGCCAGCAGCTTAGCCAGGGGAAATGATGGCTACACCTTC.

This clonotype has more than one count but fewer than ten. The rearrangement links TRBV11-2 to TRBJ1-1; TRBD1 matches at 8 bases. Germline trimming cut 5 bases from V and 6 bases from J; bases unmatched to any gene: 11. Germline V lookup: CDR1 SGHAT, CDR2 FQNNGV. This CDR3 has 15 residues. The CDR3 region has the DNA TGTGCCAGCAGCCACCGACAGGGGTTCGGGGCTGAAGCTTTCTTT. It encodes CASSHRQGFGAEAFF.

This clonotype came up a few times. The CDR3 spells CASSQVDGLAGVNYEQYF. For the CDR3, the DNA is TGCGCCAGCAGCCAAGTAGATGGACTAGCGGGGGTGAACTACGAGCAGTACTTC. The chain carries TRBV4-1 and TRBJ2-7; 13 bases are a match to TRBD2. Germline V gene sequence: CDR1 MGHRA, CDR2 YSYEKL. V was pared by 1 base and J by 3 bases, with 9 bases of the junction left unmatched. There are 18 residues in the CDR3.

This clonotype has just a few counts. The V gene is TRBV10-1, the J gene TRBJ2-2; 7 bases agree with TRBD1. The CDR3 sequence is 14 residues long. V was pared by 6 bases and J by 4 bases, with 5 bases of the junction left unmatched. In germline, CDR1 is WNHNN, CDR2 SYGVQD (reference sequence). The CDR3 DNA sequence: TGCGCCAGCAGGGACGACAGGGCCACCGGGGAGCTGTTTTTT. As protein: CASRDDRATGELFF.

Regarding this clonotype: Its ends do not fully match the called genes, so a read error is possible. The V gene is TRBV13, the J gene TRBJ2-3; TRBD2 is a possible D gene (6 bases). The V gene's germline CDR1 is PRHDT and CDR2 FYEKMQ (reference sequence). This CDR3 is built from 16 residues. The CDR3 here is CAISSGPGGVTDTQYF. DNA of the CDR3: TGTGCCATCAGCTCGGGACCCGGCGGGGTCACAGATACGCAGTATTTT. The full variable domain, with the rest looked up from reference TRBV13 and TRBJ2-3, is AAGVIQSPRHLIKEKRETATLKCYPIPRHDTVYWYQQGPGQDPQFLISFYEKMQSDKGSIPDRFSAQQFSDYHSELNMSSLELGDSALYFCAISSGPGGVTDTQYFGPGTRLTVL.

The J gene is TRBJ1-1, the V gene TRBV7-4; 10 bases align to TRBD1. Unmatched junction bases numbered 16, after V lost 6 bases and J lost 12 bases. Germline V gene sequence: CDR1 SGHVT, CDR2 SQSDAQ. This CDR3 is built from 15 residues. CDR3 DNA sequence: TGTGCCAGCAGGGGTCCATCCCGGGACAGGGGACGAACTTTCTTT. Encoded protein: CASRGPSRDRGRTFF.

The genes are TRBV4-3 and TRBJ1-1; D gene uncertain. CDR3 length: 15 residues. V was shortened by 4 bases and J by 8 bases, with 20 bases between the two germline ends. The germline gives CDR1 LGHNA, CDR2 YSLEER. The CDR3 spells CASSPDTELVWEAFF. For the CDR3, the DNA is TGCGCCAGCAGCCCCGATACAGAGTTGGTCTGGGAAGCTTTCTTT.

This clonotype was seen only a few times. The J gene is TRBJ1-2, the V gene TRBV20-1; D remains ambiguous. The CDR3 length is 14 residues. CDR1 is DFQATT, CDR2 SNEGSKA, per germline (reference sequence). V was clipped by 0 bases and J by 5 bases, with 13 bases between them. CDR3 nucleotides: TGCAGTGCTAGAGAGGGGAGAAGGTGGTATGGCTACACCTTC. It encodes CSAREGRRWYGYTF.

This clonotype was counted only a few times. The V call is TRBV15, the J call TRBJ2-7; unclear D gene. CDR3 size: 16 residues. The V gene's germline CDR1 is LNHNV and CDR2 YYDKDF (reference sequence). Trimming shortened V by 1 base and J by 5 bases, and 18 bases separated the two germline ends. The CDR3 region is CATSRGVVGSRDEQYV. CDR3 nucleotides: TGTGCCACCAGCAGAGGGGTGGTGGGAAGTAGAGACGAGCAGTACGTC.

The V call is TRBV5-1, the J call TRBJ1-6; no reliable D call. CDR3 length: 15 amino acids. Germline CDR1 SGHRS, CDR2 YFSETQ. Trimming cost V 0 bases and J 7 bases, with 11 bases left between them. The CDR3 coding sequence is TGCGCCAGCAGCTTGGACGGGCAGAGGAATTCACCCCTCCACTTT. It specifies CASSLDGQRNSPLHF.

This clonotype has a handful of counts. The CDR3 loop is CASSLDSPPYEQYF. The CDR3, as DNA: TGTGCCAGCAGTTTAGACAGCCCTCCCTACGAGCAGTACTTC. V and J are TRBV12-3 or TRBV12-4 and TRBJ2-7; D gene ambiguous. The length of the CDR3 is 14 residues. V was trimmed by 1 base and J by 2 bases, leaving 9 bases between them.

This clonotype was counted between two and nine times. The CDR3 bases are TGTGCCAGCACCCTTCAAACAGGGTCGGACACTGAAGCTTTCTTT. It encodes CASTLQTGSDTEAFF. The chain employs TRBV7-2 and TRBJ1-1, with D perhaps TRBD1 (6 bases). This CDR3 is 15 amino acids long. The germline CDR1 and CDR2 sequences are SGHTA and FQGNSA. Trimming removed 7 bases at V and 3 bases at J, with 18 bases between. Full variable domain (remainder filled in from reference TRBV7-2 and TRBJ1-1): GAGVSQSPSNKVTEKGKDVELRCDPISGHTALYWYRQSLGQGLEFLIYFQGNSAPDKSGLPSDRFSAERTGGSVSTLTIQRTQQEDSAVYLCASTLQTGSDTEAFFGQGTRLTVV.

This sequence joins TRBV20-1 and TRBJ2-3, with 12 bases matching TRBD2. CDR3 length: 14 residues. The germline V gene has CDR1 DFQATT and CDR2 SNEGSKA (reference sequence). The ends lost 4 bases at V and 3 bases at J; junction bases unmatched: 2. CDR3 sequence reads: CSAKTSGGTDTQYF. The CDR3 DNA follows: TGCAGTGCTAAGACTAGCGGGGGAACAGATACGCAGTATTTT.

The genes are TRBV4-3 and TRBJ2-7, with D hard to call. This CDR3 is 15 amino acids long. Germline V gene sequence: CDR1 LGHNA, CDR2 YSLEER. V gave up 0 bases and J gave up 1 base, with 10 bases separating them. CDR3 in amino acids: CASSQEVRFSYEQYF. The CDR3 nucleotides read TGCGCCAGCAGCCAAGAAGTGAGGTTTTCCTACGAGCAGTACTTC.

The chain is built from TRBV20-1 and TRBJ2-7; 9 bases align to TRBD1. Germline values: CDR1 DFQATT, CDR2 SNEGSKA (reference sequence). V was clipped by 0 bases and J by 7 bases; unmatched bases: 7. This CDR3 has 14 amino acids. CDR3 bases: TGCAGTGCTAGAGATAACAGGGGGCCGAATGAGCAGTACTTC. Protein product: CSARDNRGPNEQYF.

This clonotype has more than one count but fewer than ten. V gene TRBV7-9 combines with J gene TRBJ2-1, with 7 bases matching TRBD1. The CDR3 is 14 amino acids. The germline V gene encodes CDR1 SEHNR and CDR2 FQNEAQ (reference sequence). J lost 5 bases, V lost 4 bases, and 5 bases had no gene match. The CDR3 DNA is TGTGCCAGCAGCTCATGGGACAGAAACAATGAGCAGTTCTTC. Translating it yields CASSSWDRNNEQFF.